A single sample gave rise to the 10 T cell receptor beta chains below, sequenced in a study of blood T cell repertoires in COVID-19. Some clones are missing from TCRdb's copy, which holds only in-frame ones; the method was immunoSEQ multiplex PCR. The sample shows 45,000 to 55,000 clones, about 63% of them seen only once. Sample: peripheral blood. The receptors here all came from a woman in her seventies with acute or convalescent COVID-19.

The J gene is TRBJ2-7, the V gene TRBV5-4; 8 bases fit TRBD1. The CDR3 is 15 amino acids. Trimming removed 0 bases from V and 1 base from J; junction bases left unmatched: 3. Looked up from germline, CDR1 is SGHNT and CDR2 is YYREEE (reference sequence). The CDR3 coding sequence is TGTGCCAGCAGCTTGGACAGGGGGGCATCCTACGAGCAGTACTTC. This translates into CASSLDRGASYEQYF.

The chain recombines TRBV28 with TRBJ2-7, with 8 bases identical to TRBD1. J lost 0 bases, V lost 5 bases, and 9 bases had no gene match. There are 16 residues in the CDR3. Germline loops: CDR1 MDHEN, CDR2 SYDVKM. Written as DNA, the CDR3 is TGTGCCAGCAGTGTTCTAGGGACAGGCGCCTCCTACGAGCAGTACTTC. Translating gives CASSVLGTGASYEQYF.

The gene calls are TRBV28 and TRBJ2-2; TRBD1 aligns across 9 bases. Germline CDR1 is MDHEN and CDR2 is SYDVKM. The CDR3 is 17 amino acids. Trimming removed 6 bases from V and 0 bases from J; junction bases left unmatched: 8. The CDR3 coding sequence is TGTGCCAGCAGAACAGGGGGCGATAGCCCGAACACCGGGGAGCTGTTTTTT. Amino acid sequence: CASRTGGDSPNTGELFF.

The chain combines TRBV19 with TRBJ1-4; 8 bases are shared with TRBD1. Germline V gives CDR1 LNHDA, CDR2 SQIVND (reference sequence). V shed 5 bases and J 3 bases; nucleotides not matched to a gene: 5. This CDR3 has 15 residues. The CDR3 loop is CASSVQGAANEKLFF. The DNA of the CDR3 is TGTGCCAGTAGTGTTCAGGGGGCGGCTAATGAAAAACTGTTTTTT.

A remark on this clone: Within the sample, other DNA sequences also encode this same CDR3. The chain uses TRBV12-3 or TRBV12-4 and TRBJ2-5; D gene unclear. The CDR3 length is 11 residues. The V end was cut by 2 bases, the J end by 5 bases, with 3 bases between. Here the CDR3 reads CASSLRETQYF. CDR3 DNA: TGTGCCAGCAGTTTACGGGAGACCCAGTACTTC.

The V gene is TRBV19, the J gene TRBJ1-2; the match to TRBD1 covers 8 bases. Germline trimming cut 0 bases from V and 4 bases from J; bases unmatched to any gene: 13. The germline V gene has CDR1 LNHDA and CDR2 SQIVND (reference sequence). The CDR3 length is 18 residues. CDR3 protein: CASSIEGPGGAIGYGYTF. In DNA form, the CDR3 reads TGTGCCAGTAGTATAGAGGGGCCAGGGGGCGCGATCGGCTATGGCTACACCTTC.

The J gene is TRBJ1-1, the V gene TRBV7-2; D not certain. The germline gives CDR1 SGHTA, CDR2 FQGNSA. The germline V and J ends were trimmed by 6 bases and 0 bases, with 5 bases remaining between them. The CDR3 loop spans 12 amino acids. The CDR3 DNA follows: TGTGCCAGCAGTCGGGTGAACACTGAAGCTTTCTTT. This sequence encodes CASSRVNTEAFF.

This clone was seen more than once but under ten times. The chain combines TRBV5-1 with TRBJ1-3; 10 bases fit TRBD1. The CDR3 length is 13 residues. V gave up 4 bases and J gave up 7 bases; unmatched junction bases: 2. Germline CDR1 is SGHRS and CDR2 is YFSETQ. CDR3 bases: TGCGCCAGCAGCAAGGGACAGGGGAACACCATATATTTT. Amino acid sequence: CASSKGQGNTIYF. Full variable domain (rest looked up from reference TRBV5-1 and TRBJ1-3): KAGVTQTPRYLIKTRGQQVTLSCSPISGHRSVSWYQQTPGQGLQFLFEYFSETQRNKGNFPGRFSGRQFSNSRSEMNVSTLELGDSALYLCASSKGQGNTIYFGEGSWLTVV.

V usage is TRBV6-2 or TRBV6-3 and J usage is TRBJ2-1, with 11 bases fitting TRBD2. With V trimmed by 0 bases and J by 8 bases, 6 bases remained unmatched. CDR3 size: 16 residues. Germline values: CDR1 MNHEY, CDR2 SVGEGT. This chain's CDR3 is CASSYSLAGGQDEQFF. As DNA, the CDR3 is TGTGCCAGCAGTTACTCCTTAGCGGGGGGGCAAGATGAGCAGTTCTTC.

This rearrangement joins TRBV5-1 to TRBJ2-7, with 8 bases aligning to TRBD1. Germline V gene data show CDR1 as SGHRS and CDR2 as YFSETQ. There are 16 residues in the CDR3. Trimming cost V 4 bases and J 4 bases; bases outside gene matches: 13. Here the CDR3 reads CASSTSTGTGLYEQYF. As DNA, the CDR3 is TGCGCCAGCAGCACATCAACCGGGACAGGACTTTACGAGCAGTACTTC. The complete variable domain, with remaining parts taken from reference TRBV5-1 and TRBJ2-7, reads KAGVTQTPRYLIKTRGQQVTLSCSPISGHRSVSWYQQTPGQGLQFLFEYFSETQRNKGNFPGRFSGRQFSNSRSEMNVSTLELGDSALYLCASSTSTGTGLYEQYFGPGTRLTVT.